The rows below give T cell receptor beta chains drawn from one sample of a study of CD8 T cells in ankylosing spondylitis. TCRdb reprocessed the 5' RACE reads via MiXCR and lists one record per CDR3 protein. This sample carries about 280,000 distinct CDR3 sequences, about 20% of them seen once, and the ten largest clones take less than 9.5%. Sequencing was carried out using blood, either unsorted or a sorted T cell fraction (not recorded which). These receptors originate from a male donor with ankylosing spondylitis or in good health (not recorded which). The CDR3 runs from the conserved cysteine through the conserved F or W. The order of the fields is J gene, D gene, clone size, V gene, CDR3 protein, CDR3 DNA. A D gene is named only where the DNA matches it firmly. Size is omitted from some rows. Given values are once, few, many or a class for expanded clones.

>TRBJ1-3|.|few|TRBV5-5
CASSLNPTGISGNTIYF
TGTGCCAGCAGCTTAAATCCCACAGGAATCTCTGGAAACACCATATATTTT
>TRBJ2-2|TRBD2|.|TRBV5-5
CASSLFAVAGGTTGELFF
TGTGCCAGCAGCTTGTTCGCGGTAGCGGGGGGGACGACCGGGGAGCTGTTTTTT
>TRBJ1-1|.|few|TRBV18
CASSPQQVNMNTEAFF
TGTGCCAGCTCACCACAGCAGGTCAACATGAACACTGAAGCTTTCTTT
>TRBJ2-5|TRBD1|few|TRBV28
CASSPPTGRETQYF
TGTGCCAGCAGTCCCCCGACAGGGCGGGAGACCCAGTACTTC
>TRBJ2-2|TRBD2|many|TRBV4-2
CASSQDLSGGPTTGELFF
TGTGCCAGCAGCCAAGATCTGAGCGGGGGGCCCACAACCGGGGAGCTGTTTTTT
>TRBJ1-4|.|.|TRBV7-9
CASSLGRSATNEKLFF
TGTGCCAGCAGCTTAGGAAGGTCTGCAACTAATGAAAAACTGTTTTTT
>TRBJ1-6|.|few|TRBV25-1
CASSDQVPGSIYNSPLHF
TGTGCCAGCAGTGATCAAGTGCCAGGGTCGATATATAATTCACCCCTCCACTTT
>TRBJ2-3|.|.|TRBV9
CASNQGAADTQYF
TGTGCCAGCAACCAGGGAGCGGCAGATACGCAGTATTTT
>TRBJ2-3|TRBD1|.|TRBV7-3
CASSLRGTGRTDTQYF
TGTGCCAGCAGCTTAAGGGGGACAGGGCGCACAGATACGCAGTATTTT
>TRBJ1-5|.|.|TRBV7-9
CASSPGRQGNQPQHF
TGTGCCAGCAGCCCAGGTAGACAGGGCAATCAGCCCCAGCATTTT
>TRBJ2-5|.|.|TRBV29-1
CSVVSTKETQYF
TGCAGCGTTGTGAGCACAAAAGAGACCCAGTACTTC
>TRBJ2-1|TRBD2|few|TRBV12-5
CASGLGPVGTSGRAYEQFF
TGTGCTAGTGGTTTGGGACCCGTCGGGACTAGCGGGAGGGCGTATGAGCAGTTCTTC
>TRBJ2-1|TRBD2|few|TRBV10-3
CAIRLTSGGYNEQFF
TGTGCCATCAGGCTCACTAGCGGGGGTTACAATGAGCAGTTCTTC
>TRBJ2-2|TRBD1|few|TRBV6-2/TRBV6-3
CASSTEPGQGIIKTGTGELFF
TGTGCCAGCAGTACAGAACCGGGACAGGGTATTATAAAAACGGGGACCGGGGAGCTGTTTTTT
>TRBJ1-2|.|.|TRBV5-5
CASSLGLGALYGYTF
TGTGCCAGCAGCTTGGGCCTGGGGGCCCTCTATGGCTACACCTTC
>TRBJ2-4|.|.|TRBV20-1
CSARAERGFTKNIQYF
TGCAGTGCTAGAGCAGAGAGGGGGTTTACCAAAAACATTCAGTACTTC
>TRBJ2-5|.|many|TRBV11-2
CASSSVGYQETQYF
TGTGCCAGCAGCTCAGTTGGCTACCAAGAGACCCAGTACTTC
>TRBJ1-1|.|.|TRBV3-1
CASSQLENTEAFF
TGTGCCAGCAGCCAACTTGAGAACACTGAAGCTTTCTTT
>TRBJ2-3|TRBD2|.|TRBV20-1
CSASGLVGLESDTQYF
TGCAGTGCTAGTGGGCTTGTAGGACTAGAGTCAGATACGCAGTATTTT
>TRBJ2-1|.|.|TRBV5-1
CASSIPECEQFF
TGCGCCAGCAGCATACCAGAGTGCGAGCAGTTCTTC
>TRBJ2-1|TRBD2|few|TRBV19
CASSSSGGFSKHSYNEQFF
TGTGCCAGTAGTAGTAGCGGGGGGTTCTCCAAACACTCCTACAATGAGCAGTTCTTC
>TRBJ2-2|TRBD1|.|TRBV13
CASRQTGVSSLAGELFF
TGTGCCAGCAGGCAGACAGGGGTGAGCTCGCTGGCCGGGGAGCTGTTTTTT
>TRBJ1-1|.|.|TRBV10-3
CATRVREENTEAFF
TGTGCCACCAGAGTTAGGGAGGAGAACACTGAAGCTTTCTTT
>TRBJ2-5|TRBD2|.|TRBV20-1
CSASMWTSGKQETQYF
TGCAGTGCTAGTATGTGGACTAGCGGAAAACAAGAGACCCAGTACTTC
>TRBJ1-4|.|.|TRBV4-1
CASSKGRGADEKLFF
TGCGCCAGCAGCAAGGGTCGGGGAGCTGATGAAAAACTGTTTTTT
>TRBJ2-2|TRBD2|.|TRBV19
CASSIGTSGQTLNGELFF
TGTGCCAGTAGTATTGGGACTAGCGGGCAAACCCTCAACGGGGAGCTGTTTTTT
>TRBJ1-5|.|.|TRBV6-1
CASSGGTSGNQPQHF
TGTGCCAGCAGTGGGGGGACATCCGGCAATCAGCCCCAGCATTTT
>TRBJ2-1|.|.|TRBV24-1
CATSDSRGQGSYNEQFF
TGTGCCACCAGTGATTCGAGGGGCCAGGGGTCCTACAATGAGCAGTTCTTC
>TRBJ2-5|.|.|TRBV27
CASSPRRDLETQYF
TGTGCCAGCAGTCCGCGGAGGGACTTAGAGACCCAGTACTTC